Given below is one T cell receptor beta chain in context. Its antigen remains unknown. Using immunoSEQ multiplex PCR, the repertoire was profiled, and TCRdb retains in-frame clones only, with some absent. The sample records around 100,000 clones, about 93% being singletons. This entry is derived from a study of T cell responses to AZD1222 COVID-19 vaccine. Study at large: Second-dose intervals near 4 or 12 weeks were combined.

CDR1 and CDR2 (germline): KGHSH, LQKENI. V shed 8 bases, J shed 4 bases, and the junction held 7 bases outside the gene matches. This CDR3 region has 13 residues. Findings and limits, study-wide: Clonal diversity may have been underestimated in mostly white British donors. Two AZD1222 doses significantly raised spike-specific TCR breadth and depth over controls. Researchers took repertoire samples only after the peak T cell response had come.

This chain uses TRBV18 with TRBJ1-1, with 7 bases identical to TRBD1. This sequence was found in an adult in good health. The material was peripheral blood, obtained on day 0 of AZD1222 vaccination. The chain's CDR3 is CASLRTGLTEAFF. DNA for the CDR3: TGTGCCAGCCTTCGGACAGGTCTCACTGAAGCTTTCTTT.